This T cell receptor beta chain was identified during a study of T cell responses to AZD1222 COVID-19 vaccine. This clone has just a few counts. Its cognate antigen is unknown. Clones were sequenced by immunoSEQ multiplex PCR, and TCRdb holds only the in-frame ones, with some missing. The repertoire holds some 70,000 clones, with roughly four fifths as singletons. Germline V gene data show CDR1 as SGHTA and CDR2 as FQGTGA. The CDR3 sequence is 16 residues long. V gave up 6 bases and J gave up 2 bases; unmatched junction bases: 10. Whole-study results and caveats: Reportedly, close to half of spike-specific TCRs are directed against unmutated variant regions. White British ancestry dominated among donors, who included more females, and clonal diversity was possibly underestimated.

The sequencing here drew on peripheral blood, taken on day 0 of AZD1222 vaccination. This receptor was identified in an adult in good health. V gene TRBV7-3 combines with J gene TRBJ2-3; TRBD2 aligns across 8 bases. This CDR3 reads CASRTQAGDYTDTQYF. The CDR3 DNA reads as TGTGCCAGCAGAACCCAAGCGGGGGACTACACAGATACGCAGTATTTT. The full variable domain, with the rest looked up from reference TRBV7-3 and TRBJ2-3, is GAGVSQTPSNKVTEKGKYVELRCDPISGHTALYWYRQSLGQGPEFLIYFQGTGAADDSGLPNDRFFAVRPEGSVSTLKIQRTERGDSAVYLCASRTQAGDYTDTQYFGPGTRLTVL.